Below, 24 T cell receptor beta chains from the same sample are listed, as sequenced in a study of cytomegalovirus exposure and HLA in healthy donors (dated by TCRdb to the late 2010s). The method behind the library was the immunoSEQ multiplex PCR assay. For the multiplex PCR, a mixture combining 60 forward primers for TCR Vbeta segments and 13 reverse primers for TCR Jbeta segments was used. In its TCRdb copy, this immuneACCESS table keeps in-frame sequences only and misses some clones. Where compared with another copy, unresolved V genes explain less than half of these, and the others have no known cause. The sample table shows over 150,000 clones, and 77% are seen once. The ten largest clones capture around 2.5% of the sample. The sample consisted of PBMCs. The receptors come from a woman in her thirties or forties in good health and CMV-seropositive.

J is TRBJ2-2 and V is TRBV28; D perhaps matches TRBD1 (6 bases). The germline V gene encodes CDR1 MDHEN and CDR2 SYDVKM. The CDR3 length is 16 residues. V gave up 3 bases and J gave up 3 bases, with 14 bases separating them. In DNA, the CDR3 is TGTGCCAGCAGTTTGTATCAGGGGAGATACACCGGGGAGCTGTTTTTT. This encodes CASSLYQGRYTGELFF.

V gene TRBV11-2 combines with J gene TRBJ2-6; 9 bases are a match to TRBD1. The CDR3 spans 18 residues. Germline V lookup: CDR1 SGHAT, CDR2 FQNNGV. The trim removed 4 bases at V and 2 bases at J, leaving 9 bases unmatched. The CDR3 reads CASSYMTGGNPGANVLTF. DNA of the CDR3: TGTGCCAGCAGCTATATGACAGGGGGAAACCCTGGGGCCAACGTCCTGACTTTC. The variable domain in full, completed from reference TRBV11-2 and TRBJ2-6, reads EAGVAQSPRYKIIEKRQSVAFWCNPISGHATLYWYQQILGQGPKLLIQFQNNGVVDDSQLPKDRFSAERLKGVDSTLKIQPAKLEDSAVYLCASSYMTGGNPGANVLTFGAGSRLTVL.

V gene TRBV19 combines with J gene TRBJ2-6, with TRBD1 identical over 10 bases. Germline V gene sequence: CDR1 LNHDA, CDR2 SQIVND (reference sequence). V lost 5 bases and J lost 4; bases outside the gene matches: 8. CDR3 length equals 17 residues. CDR3 region: CASSAPRQGAGANVLTF. Here the CDR3 DNA reads TGTGCCAGTAGTGCCCCCAGACAGGGGGCGGGGGCCAACGTCCTGACTTTC.

The genes are TRBV14 and TRBJ2-5, with TRBD2 matching over 11 bases. The V gene's germline CDR1 is SGHDN and CDR2 FVKESK. CDR3 length: 16 residues. Unmatched junction bases numbered 8, after V lost 4 bases and J lost 4 bases. The CDR3 spells CASSLSGGARRETQYF. In DNA, the CDR3 is TGTGCCAGCAGCCTTAGCGGGGGGGCCCGTCGAGAGACCCAGTACTTC.

This sequence joins TRBV30 and TRBJ1-1, with unresolved D. Germline V lookup: CDR1 GTSNPN, CDR2 SVGIG (reference sequence). V was pared by 0 bases and J by 11 bases, with 7 bases between. CDR3 size: 10 residues. CDR3 in amino acids: CAWSVGGAFF. The CDR3 DNA reads as TGTGCCTGGAGTGTTGGAGGCGCTTTCTTT.

This chain links TRBV7-2 with TRBJ2-2; D is undetermined. The CDR3 has 15 amino acids. Per germline, CDR1 SGHTA and CDR2 FQGNSA. Trimming shortened V by 0 bases and J by 0 bases, and 5 bases separated the two germline ends. CDR3 loop: CASSLAQSNTGELFF. CDR3 coding DNA: TGTGCCAGCAGCTTAGCTCAATCGAACACCGGGGAGCTGTTTTTT.

There are a few counts of this clone. V is TRBV25-1 and J is TRBJ1-4; possibly TRBD1 for D (6 bases). This CDR3 is built from 14 residues. The V gene's germline CDR1 is MGHDK and CDR2 SYGVNS. Trimming cost V 5 bases and J 3 bases, with 10 bases left between them. CDR3 protein: CASSLGGANEKLFF. CDR3 nucleotides: TGTGCCAGCAGTTTAGGGGGGGCTAATGAAAAACTGTTTTTT.

This CDR3 is CASNEESSYNSPLHF. The CDR3 coding sequence is TGTGCCAGCAATGAGGAGAGCTCCTATAATTCACCCCTCCACTTT. This chain connects TRBV2 to TRBJ1-6; no definite D call. Trimming shortened V by 7 bases and J by 0 bases, and 10 bases separated the two germline ends. This CDR3 has 15 amino acids. Germline lookup yields CDR1 SNHLY and CDR2 FYNNEI.

The chain is built from TRBV7-2 and TRBJ2-2, with 9 positions matching TRBD1. The CDR3 is made up of 18 amino acids. The ends lost 5 bases at V and 4 bases at J; junction bases unmatched: 14. Germline V gene sequence: CDR1 SGHTA, CDR2 FQGNSA. The CDR3 sequence: CASSPGEGQGSGTGELFF. In DNA form, the CDR3 reads TGTGCCAGCAGCCCAGGGGAAGGACAGGGGTCGGGCACCGGGGAGCTGTTTTTT.

The chain couples TRBV7-6 to TRBJ2-7, with a weak D call TRBD1 (7 bases). Germline CDR1 is SGHVS and CDR2 is FNYEAQ. There are 15 residues in the CDR3. V lost 5 bases to trimming and J lost 3 bases, with 17 bases between them. The CDR3: CASSPLGQGGYEQYF. The CDR3 nucleotides read TGTGCCAGCAGCCCCCTGGGGCAGGGGGGCTACGAGCAGTACTTC. The variable domain in full, completed from reference TRBV7-6 and TRBJ2-7, reads GAGVSQSPRYKVTKRGQDVALRCDPISGHVSLYWYRQALGQGPEFLTYFNYEAQQDKSGLPNDRFSAERPEGSISTLTIQRTEQRDSAMYRCASSPLGQGGYEQYFGPGTRLTVT.

The rearrangement joins TRBV5-1 to TRBJ2-3; 7 positions agree with TRBD2. The CDR3 totals 14 residues. The V segment lost 1 base and the J segment 5 bases; nucleotides outside the gene matches: 4. The germline gives CDR1 SGHRS, CDR2 YFSETQ. As DNA, the CDR3 is TGCGCCAGCAGCTTGTGGGGCGGGGGAGATACGCAGTATTTT. This sequence encodes CASSLWGGGDTQYF. The entire variable domain, with the rest obtained from reference TRBV5-1 and TRBJ2-3, is as follows: KAGVTQTPRYLIKTRGQQVTLSCSPISGHRSVSWYQQTPGQGLQFLFEYFSETQRNKGNFPGRFSGRQFSNSRSEMNVSTLELGDSALYLCASSLWGGGDTQYFGPGTRLTVL.

The chain couples TRBV5-1 to TRBJ2-7; TRBD1 is a possible D gene (5 bases). V was clipped by 7 bases and J by 2 bases, with 16 bases between them. In germline, CDR1 is SGHRS, CDR2 YFSETQ. The CDR3 is made up of 14 amino acids. The DNA of the CDR3 is TGCGCCAGCCAAGCTCGGCAGGGAACCTACGAGCAGTACTTC. Translation: CASQARQGTYEQYF.

This chain connects TRBV5-6 to TRBJ2-2; D is perhaps TRBD2 (6 bases). Germline assignment: CDR1 SGHDT and CDR2 YYEEEE. V was shortened by 4 bases and J by 3 bases, with 10 bases between the two germline ends. The CDR3 runs to 14 residues. The CDR3 coding sequence is TGTGCCAGCAGCCTGGGCGGGGACACCGGGGAGCTGTTTTTT. This encodes CASSLGGDTGELFF.

This clone was counted a single time. V and J are TRBV10-2 and TRBJ2-1; D is undetermined. The CDR3 has 14 amino acids. The germline V gene has CDR1 WSHSY and CDR2 SAAADI. Between the trimmed V and J ends, which lost 1 base and 7 bases, there was a span of 11 bases. Here the CDR3 reads CASSEFPPGNEQFF. In DNA, the CDR3 is TGCGCCAGCAGTGAGTTTCCACCCGGGAATGAGCAGTTCTTC.

This chain joins TRBV5-6 and TRBJ2-3, with 9 nucleotides matching TRBD2. V lost 5 bases, J lost 3 bases, and 10 bases stayed unmatched. The germline gives CDR1 SGHDT, CDR2 YYEEEE. The CDR3 extends over 16 amino acids. The CDR3 DNA is TGTGCCAGCAGTCTTAATAGCGGGAGTGGTACAGATACGCAGTATTTT. It encodes CASSLNSGSGTDTQYF.

This chain connects TRBV19 to TRBJ2-1, with TRBD2 identical over 9 bases. This CDR3 is 15 amino acids long. The V gene's germline CDR1 is LNHDA and CDR2 SQIVND (reference sequence). V shed 10 bases and J 9 bases; nucleotides not matched to a gene: 16. The CDR3 nucleotides are TGTGCCACCCGTGAAAGCGGGGGGCTCCCCGGTGAGCAGTTCTTC. Translating it yields CATRESGGLPGEQFF.

Note on this clone: An end of the junction does not agree with germline; a read error may underlie this. The chain employs TRBV5-4 and TRBJ2-5; tentative D call: TRBD2 (6 bases). The CDR3 extends over 15 amino acids. Germline values: CDR1 SGHNT, CDR2 YYREEE (reference sequence). The CDR3 nucleotides read TGTGCCAGCACCTTGAGTAGCGGTTACCAAGAGACCCAGTACTTC. Translated, it gives CASTLSSGYQETQYF.

This chain joins TRBV27 and TRBJ2-7, with 8 bases fitting TRBD2. This CDR3 spans 14 amino acids. Germline V gene lookup returns CDR1 MNHEY and CDR2 SMNVEV (reference sequence). Losses at the gene ends were 5 bases for V and 2 bases for J; bases not matched to a gene: 5. CDR3: CASSPLAGTYEQYF. The CDR3 region has the DNA TGTGCCAGCAGTCCGTTAGCGGGAACCTACGAGCAGTACTTC.

The chain uses TRBV10-1 and TRBJ1-6, with 8 bases lining up with TRBD1. CDR3 size: 13 residues. CDR1 and CDR2 (germline): WNHNN, SYGVQD (reference sequence). Trimming took 4 bases from V and 12 from J; bases not matched to a gene: 5. CDR3 residues: CASSGGTGLPLHF. Written as DNA, the CDR3 is TGCGCCAGCAGTGGCGGGACAGGATTACCCCTCCACTTT.

The chain uses TRBV6-1 and TRBJ1-3, with D possibly matching TRBD1 (5 bases). This CDR3 comprises 13 residues. Germline CDR1 MNHNS, CDR2 SASEGT. V was trimmed by 6 bases and J by 6 bases, leaving 12 bases between them. The CDR3 loop is CASRAGTVNTIYF. DNA of the CDR3: TGTGCCAGCAGAGCCGGGACTGTAAACACCATATATTTT.

This chain uses TRBV4-1 with TRBJ2-2, with 11 nucleotides matching TRBD1. Germline CDR1 reads MGHRA; CDR2 reads YSYEKL. The CDR3 contains 15 residues. After removal of 4 bases from V and 5 bases from J, the junction contained 3 bases not matched to a gene. In DNA, the CDR3 is TGCGCCAGCAGCCCGGGACAGGGGGGAACCGGGGAGCTGTTTTTT. This translates into CASSPGQGGTGELFF.

The chain links TRBV6-5 to TRBJ2-6, with D possibly matching TRBD2 (5 bases). Germline loops: CDR1 MNHEY, CDR2 SVGAGI. V lost 0 bases, J lost 4 bases, and 10 bases lay in between. CDR3 length equals 16 residues. The CDR3 DNA reads as TGTGCCAGCAGTTACTCCTATCGGGGAGGGGCCAACGTCCTGACTTTC. Translated: CASSYSYRGGANVLTF.

In regard to this clone: Other DNA sequences from this sample encode an identical CDR3 as well. The J gene is TRBJ2-5, the V gene TRBV7-2; D is uncertain. V was cut by 3 bases and J by 5 bases, with 4 bases left in between. In germline, CDR1 is SGHTA, CDR2 FQGNSA. The CDR3 is 11 residues long. CDR3 residues: CASSFLETQYF. In DNA, the CDR3 is TGTGCCAGCAGCTTCCTCGAGACCCAGTACTTC.

This chain connects TRBV7-2 to TRBJ1-2, with D tentatively TRBD1 (5 bases). V lost 1 base and J 1 base, leaving 16 bases between the germline ends. The length of the CDR3 is 17 residues. In germline, CDR1 is SGHTA, CDR2 FQGNSA. As DNA, the CDR3 is TGTGCCAGCAGCTTAGGTGACAGCCACCCTCTTAACTATGGCTACACCTTC. Protein: CASSLGDSHPLNYGYTF.